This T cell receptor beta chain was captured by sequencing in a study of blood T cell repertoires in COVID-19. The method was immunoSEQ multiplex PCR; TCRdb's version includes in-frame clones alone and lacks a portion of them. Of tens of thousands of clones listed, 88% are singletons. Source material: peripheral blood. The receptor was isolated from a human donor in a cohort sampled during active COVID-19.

The DNA for the CDR3 is TGTGCCAGCAGGGCAGGGGGCTTGAACACTGAAGCTTTCTTT. Its translation: CASRAGGLNTEAFF. The chain carries TRBV6-5 and TRBJ1-1, with 8 bases fitting TRBD1. Germline CDR1 reads MNHEY; CDR2 reads SVGAGI. The ends lost 6 bases at V and 0 bases at J; junction bases unmatched: 3. This CDR3 is 14 amino acids long.